Listed here is a single TCR beta chain. Naive CD8 populations comprised CD45RO-negative cells positively selected for CCR7, excluding terminally differentiated effector memory CD45RA+ cells. Once extracted for a subset, genomic DNA was divided evenly among several immunoSEQ plates. TCRdb's copy holds only in-frame clones and misses some; the assay was immunoSEQ multiplex PCR. Among roughly 650,000 clones listed, roughly 95% were seen once. The data originate from a study of shared clonotypes between healthy human individuals. Specimen: naive CD8+ T cells sorted from blood. This TCR was recovered from a young woman in good health.

The CDR3 DNA is TGTGCCAGCAGCCCTCCGGGACGGCAGAATGAAAAACTGTTTTTT. Its translation is CASSPPGRQNEKLFF. This chain connects TRBV21-1 to TRBJ1-4. TRBV21-1 is shown as a pseudogene. CDR3 length equals 15 residues.